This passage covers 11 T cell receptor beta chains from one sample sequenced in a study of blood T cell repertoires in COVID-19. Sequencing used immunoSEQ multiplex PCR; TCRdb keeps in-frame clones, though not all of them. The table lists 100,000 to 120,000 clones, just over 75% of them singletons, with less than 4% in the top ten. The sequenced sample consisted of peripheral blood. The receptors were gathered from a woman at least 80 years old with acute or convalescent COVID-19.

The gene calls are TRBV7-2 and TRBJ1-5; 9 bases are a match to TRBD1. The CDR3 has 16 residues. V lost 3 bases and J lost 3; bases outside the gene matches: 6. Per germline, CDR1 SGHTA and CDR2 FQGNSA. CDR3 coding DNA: TGTGCCAGCAGCTTGGCCGGGACAGGGTTCAATCAGCCCCAGCATTTT. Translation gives CASSLAGTGFNQPQHF.

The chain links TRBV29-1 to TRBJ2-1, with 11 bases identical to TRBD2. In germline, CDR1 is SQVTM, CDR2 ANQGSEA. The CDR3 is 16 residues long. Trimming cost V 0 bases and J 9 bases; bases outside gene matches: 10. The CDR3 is CSVEELPLAGVGEQFF. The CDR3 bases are TGCAGCGTTGAAGAATTGCCACTAGCGGGGGTCGGTGAGCAGTTCTTC.

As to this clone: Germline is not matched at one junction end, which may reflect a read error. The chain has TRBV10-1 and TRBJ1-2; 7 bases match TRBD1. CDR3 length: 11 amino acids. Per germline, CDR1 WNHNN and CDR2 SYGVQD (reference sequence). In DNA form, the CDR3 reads TGCGCCAACTCGTCGACAGGGAACGGCGCCTTC. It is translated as CANSSTGNGAF.

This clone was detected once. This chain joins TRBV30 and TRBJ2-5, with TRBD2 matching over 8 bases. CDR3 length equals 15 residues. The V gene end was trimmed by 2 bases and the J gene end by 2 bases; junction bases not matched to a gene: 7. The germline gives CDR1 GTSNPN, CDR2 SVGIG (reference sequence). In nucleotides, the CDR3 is TGTGCCTGGAGTAGTGTAGCGGGGATACAAGAGACCCAGTACTTC. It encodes CAWSSVAGIQETQYF.

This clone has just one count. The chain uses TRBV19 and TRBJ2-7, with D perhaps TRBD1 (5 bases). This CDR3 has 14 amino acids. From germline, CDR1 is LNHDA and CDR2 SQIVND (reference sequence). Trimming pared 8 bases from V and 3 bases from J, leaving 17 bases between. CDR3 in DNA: TGTGCCAGTTCGGCAGGGCTAGAACTCTACGAGCAGTACTTC. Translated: CASSAGLELYEQYF.

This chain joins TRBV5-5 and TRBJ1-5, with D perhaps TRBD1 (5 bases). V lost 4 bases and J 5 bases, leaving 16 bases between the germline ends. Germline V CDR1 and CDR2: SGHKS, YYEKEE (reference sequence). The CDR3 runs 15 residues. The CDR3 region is CASSSPGSIDQPQHF. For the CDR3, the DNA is TGTGCCAGCAGCAGCCCAGGGTCGATCGATCAGCCCCAGCATTTT.

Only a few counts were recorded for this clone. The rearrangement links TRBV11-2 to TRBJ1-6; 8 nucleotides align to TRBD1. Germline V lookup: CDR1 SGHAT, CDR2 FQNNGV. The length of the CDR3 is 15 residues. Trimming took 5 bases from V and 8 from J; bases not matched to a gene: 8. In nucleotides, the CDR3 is TGTGCCAGCAGCCCATATACAGGGGGGGATTCACCCCTCCACTTT. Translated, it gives CASSPYTGGDSPLHF.

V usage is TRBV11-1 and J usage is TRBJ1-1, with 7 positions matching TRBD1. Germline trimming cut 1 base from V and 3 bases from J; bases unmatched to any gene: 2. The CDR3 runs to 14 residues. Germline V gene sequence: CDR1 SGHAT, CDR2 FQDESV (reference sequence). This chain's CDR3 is CASSLGQGDTEAFF. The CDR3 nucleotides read TGTGCCAGCAGCTTAGGACAGGGCGACACTGAAGCTTTCTTT.

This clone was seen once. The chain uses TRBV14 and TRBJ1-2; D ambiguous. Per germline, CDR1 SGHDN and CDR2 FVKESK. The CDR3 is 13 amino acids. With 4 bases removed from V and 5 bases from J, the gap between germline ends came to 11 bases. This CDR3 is CASSRLPLYGYTF. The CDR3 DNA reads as TGTGCCAGCAGCCGACTTCCCCTTTATGGCTACACCTTC.

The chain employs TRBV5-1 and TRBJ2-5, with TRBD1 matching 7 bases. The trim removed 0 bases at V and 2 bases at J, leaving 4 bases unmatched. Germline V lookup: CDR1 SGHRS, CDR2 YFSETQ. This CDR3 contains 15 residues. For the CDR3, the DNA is TGCGCCAGCAGCTTGGAGGGGACAGCGCAAGAGACCCAGTACTTC. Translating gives CASSLEGTAQETQYF.

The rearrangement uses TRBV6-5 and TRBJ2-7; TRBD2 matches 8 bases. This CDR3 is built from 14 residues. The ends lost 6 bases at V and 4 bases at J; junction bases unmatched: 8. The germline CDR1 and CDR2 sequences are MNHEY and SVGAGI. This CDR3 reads CASRKVGLDYEQYF. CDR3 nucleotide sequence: TGTGCCAGCAGGAAGGTGGGACTAGATTACGAGCAGTACTTC.